This paragraph reports one TCR beta chain. Antigen unknown. The data originate from a study of T cell responses to AZD1222 COVID-19 vaccine. Findings of the study overall: Scientists sampled the repertoires only once the peak T cell response had passed. Two AZD1222 administrations were followed by greater Spike-specific TCR breadth and depth.

CDR1 is SGHAT, CDR2 FQNNGV, per germline. Trimming stripped 5 bases from V and 3 bases from J, with 18 bases between. CDR3 length equals 16 residues. Clones were sequenced by immunoSEQ multiplex PCR, and TCRdb holds only the in-frame ones, with some missing. The sample shows about 170,000 clones, more than 80% of them seen only once. Here the sequenced sample was peripheral blood, taken on day 0 of AZD1222 vaccination. The chain joins TRBV11-2 to TRBJ2-3; D possibly uses TRBD1 or TRBD2 (5 bases each). This TCR came from an adult in good health. The CDR3 spells CASSNGTAPLTDTQYF. In DNA, the CDR3 is TGTGCCAGCAGCAACGGGACCGCCCCCCTTACAGATACGCAGTATTTT.